The rows below give T cell receptor beta chains drawn from one sample of a study of T-cell reconstitution after alpha-beta-depleted transplantation in children. TCRdb itself ran the PCR reads through MiXCR, one entry per CDR3 protein. The table shows roughly 500,000 distinct CDR3 sequences, with about 16% occurring only once. This specimen was PBMCs from the stem cell graft donor, taken from the stem cell graft. The receptors here all came from a human donor who donated a stem cell graft to a child with acute lymphoblastic leukemia. CDR3s include the opening cysteine and the closing phenylalanine or tryptophan. D genes are given only for firm matches. For some rows the clone size is stated as once, few or many, or as a class when expanded; others skip it.

clone_size	d_call	v_call	j_call	cdr3_nt	cdr3_aa
few	NA	TRBV6-6	TRBJ2-7	TGTGCCACCGAGGACAGCTCCTACGAGCAGTACTTC	CATEDSSYEQYF
few	NA	TRBV29-1	TRBJ1-3	TGCAGCGCCCTACCAGGAAGCTCTGGAAACACCATATATTTT	CSALPGSSGNTIYF
NA	TRBD1	TRBV19	TRBJ1-5	TGTGCCAGTACCACCGGGACAGGGGACGATCAGCCCCAGCATTTT	CASTTGTGDDQPQHF
NA	TRBD1	TRBV4-2	TRBJ2-1	TGTGCCAGCAGCCAAGCCGGGACAGGGGGGACCTACAATGAGCAGTTCTTC	CASSQAGTGGTYNEQFF
few	NA	TRBV7-2	TRBJ2-3	TGTGCCAGCAGCCCCCTCCGAAAGAATACGCAGTATTTT	CASSPLRKNTQYF
NA	NA	TRBV12-3/TRBV12-4	TRBJ2-1	TGTGCCAGCAGTCTAGCCGACAATAACAATGAGCAGTTCTTC	CASSLADNNNEQFF
few	TRBD1	TRBV25-1	TRBJ1-1	TGTGCCAGCACCTCCGACAGGGGCCTAATGAACACTGAAGCTTTCTTT	CASTSDRGLMNTEAFF
NA	NA	TRBV27	TRBJ2-7	TGTGCCAGCAGTTCTCCCTCCCTCGTAGACTACGAGCAGTACTTC	CASSSPSLVDYEQYF
few	NA	TRBV12-3/TRBV12-4	TRBJ1-2	TGTGCCAGCACCAGGGGCGCGAAAGGCTACACCTTC	CASTRGAKGYTF
few	NA	TRBV20-1	TRBJ2-3	TGCAGTGCTAGACATCCCTCAGGGGATACGCAGTATTTT	CSARHPSGDTQYF
NA	NA	TRBV7-9	TRBJ2-6	TGTGCCAGCAGCCCGCCCACAGTCTCTGGGGCCAACGTCCTGACTTTC	CASSPPTVSGANVLTF
few	TRBD2	TRBV19	TRBJ2-4	TGTGCCAGTAGTATTGGAGCGGGAGTAGCCAAAAACATTCAGTACTTC	CASSIGAGVAKNIQYF
NA	NA	TRBV14	TRBJ2-3	TGTGCCAGCAGCGAACCCTACACAGATACGCAGTATTTT	CASSEPYTDTQYF
few	NA	TRBV5-1	TRBJ2-1	TGCGCCAGTTCTCCGGGACTTGATTACAATGAGCAGTTCTTC	CASSPGLDYNEQFF
NA	NA	TRBV12-3/TRBV12-4	TRBJ1-1	TGTGCCAGCAGTTTATCCCGTGGGTTGAACACTGAAGCTTTCTTT	CASSLSRGLNTEAFF
few	NA	TRBV29-1	TRBJ1-1	TGCAGCGTTGGCTATATCGGTGAGGCAGGGCGGACTGAAGCTTTCTTT	CSVGYIGEAGRTEAFF
NA	TRBD2	TRBV5-8	TRBJ2-7	TGTGCCAGCAGCTTGAGTAGCGGGAGCCTCTACGAGCAGTACTTC	CASSLSSGSLYEQYF
few	NA	TRBV30	TRBJ2-1	TGTGCCTGGAGGGGTGAGGGACCCGGGGGCTCCTACAATGAGCAGTTCTTC	CAWRGEGPGGSYNEQFF
few	NA	TRBV29-1	TRBJ1-3	TGCAGCGTTCTAGGGGTTTCTGGAAACACCATATATTTT	CSVLGVSGNTIYF
NA	TRBD1	TRBV19	TRBJ1-1	TGTGCCAGCGCCAACAGGGGGCACACTGAAGCTTTCTTT	CASANRGHTEAFF
NA	NA	TRBV5-1	TRBJ2-7	TGCGCCAGCAGCTTCGCTGGGGCCCCCTACGAGCAGTACTTC	CASSFAGAPYEQYF
few	TRBD1	TRBV28	TRBJ2-7	TGTGCCAGCAGTGAACCCCTGGGACAGGGGGCCTACGAGCAGTACTTC	CASSEPLGQGAYEQYF
NA	TRBD1	TRBV19	TRBJ1-2	TGTGCCAGTCGAGGGGGACAGGGCGCCACCCCTAACTATGGCTACACCTTC	CASRGGQGATPNYGYTF
few	TRBD2	TRBV4-1	TRBJ2-7	TGCGCCAGCAGCCCCCGGACTAGTATCAACGAGCAGTACTTC	CASSPRTSINEQYF
few	NA	TRBV20-1	TRBJ2-7	TGCAGTGCTAGAGACCCCCAGAGCTCCTACGAGCAGTACTTC	CSARDPQSSYEQYF
NA	NA	TRBV5-1	TRBJ1-2	TGCGCCAGCAGCAATAAGGTCCTCTATGGCTACACCTTC	CASSNKVLYGYTF
NA	NA	TRBV29-1	TRBJ2-1	TGCAGCGTTGAATCGAGCTGGAAAGCCTACAATGAGCAGTTCTTC	CSVESSWKAYNEQFF
NA	NA	TRBV20-1	TRBJ1-2	TGCAGTGCGCCGCCCAGAGGCTATGGCTACACCTTC	CSAPPRGYGYTF
NA	NA	TRBV12-3/TRBV12-4	TRBJ1-1	TGTGCCAGCAGTCTCCGGGCGATGAACACTGAAGCTTTCTTT	CASSLRAMNTEAFF
few	TRBD1	TRBV7-9	TRBJ2-5	TGTGCCAGCAGCTCCGTGGACAGGGTGGGAGAGACCCAGTACTTC	CASSSVDRVGETQYF
few	NA	TRBV20-1	TRBJ2-7	TGCAGTGCTAGAATCCGGGTGGTCGGGAGACAGCCGTACGAGCAGTACTTC	CSARIRVVGRQPYEQYF
medium-sized	NA	TRBV27	TRBJ1-2	TGTGCCAGCAGTTTGGAGAGAGGAGTCTATGGCTACACCTTC	CASSLERGVYGYTF
few	NA	TRBV4-1	TRBJ2-2	TGCGCCAGCAGCAAATTCCCAGGGAAGTCAAAGACCGGGGAGCTGTTTTTT	CASSKFPGKSKTGELFF
NA	TRBD1	TRBV7-2	TRBJ2-3	TGTGCCAGCAGCCCCCGGACAGGCCGAGATACGCAGTATTTT	CASSPRTGRDTQYF
NA	NA	TRBV9	TRBJ2-5	TGTGCCAGCAGCGTGGGGTTTGGGGTCCAAGAGACCCAGTACTTC	CASSVGFGVQETQYF
few	TRBD2	TRBV29-1	TRBJ2-1	TGCAGCTCTACTTGGGGGGGCTCCTACAATGAGCAGTTCTTC	CSSTWGGSYNEQFF
NA	NA	TRBV12-3/TRBV12-4	TRBJ1-4	TGTGCCAGCAAAGGGGTAGCCGCAACTAATGAAAAACTGTTTTTT	CASKGVAATNEKLFF
NA	TRBD2	TRBV4-2	TRBJ2-3	TGTGCCAGCAGCCCCCCTAGCGGGATAAGCACAGATACGCAGTATTTT	CASSPPSGISTDTQYF
few	NA	TRBV5-1	TRBJ2-1	TGCGCCAGCAGCTTAGGGGCAGACCCCTCCAATGAGCAGTTCTTC	CASSLGADPSNEQFF